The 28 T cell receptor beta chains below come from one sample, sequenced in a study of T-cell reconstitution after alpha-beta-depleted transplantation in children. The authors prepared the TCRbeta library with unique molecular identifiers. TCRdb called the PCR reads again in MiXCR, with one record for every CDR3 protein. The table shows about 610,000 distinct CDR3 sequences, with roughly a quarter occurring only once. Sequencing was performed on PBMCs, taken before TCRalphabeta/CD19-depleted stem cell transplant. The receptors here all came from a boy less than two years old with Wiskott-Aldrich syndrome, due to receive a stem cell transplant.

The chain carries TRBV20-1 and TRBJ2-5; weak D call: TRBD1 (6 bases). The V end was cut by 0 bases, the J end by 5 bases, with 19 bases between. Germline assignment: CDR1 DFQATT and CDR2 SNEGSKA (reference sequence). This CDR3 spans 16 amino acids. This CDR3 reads CSARDRTKPRGETQYF. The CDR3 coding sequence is TGCAGTGCTAGAGATCGGACAAAACCTAGGGGGGAGACCCAGTACTTC.

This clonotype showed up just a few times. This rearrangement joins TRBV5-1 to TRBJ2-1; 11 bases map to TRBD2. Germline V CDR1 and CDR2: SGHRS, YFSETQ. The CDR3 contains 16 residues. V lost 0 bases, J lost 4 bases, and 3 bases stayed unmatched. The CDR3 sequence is CASSLVTSGGYNEQFF. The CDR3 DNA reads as TGCGCCAGCAGCTTGGTCACTAGCGGGGGATACAATGAGCAGTTCTTC.

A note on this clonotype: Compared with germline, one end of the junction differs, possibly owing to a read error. CDR3 protein: CASSLHLGLAKNSQYF. DNA for the CDR3: TGTGCCAGCAGTTTACATCTAGGGCTAGCCAAAAACAGTCAGTACTTC. The chain carries TRBV28 and TRBJ2-4; D may be TRBD2 (5 bases). The CDR3 is made up of 16 amino acids. Germline V gene lookup returns CDR1 MDHEN and CDR2 SYDVKM. The full variable domain, rest sourced from reference TRBV28 and TRBJ2-4, is DVKVTQSSRYLVKRTGEKVFLECVQDMDHENMFWYRQDPGLGLRLIYFSYDVKMKEKGDIPEGYSVSREKKERFSLILESASTNQTSMYLCASSLHLGLAKNSQYFGAGTRLSVL.

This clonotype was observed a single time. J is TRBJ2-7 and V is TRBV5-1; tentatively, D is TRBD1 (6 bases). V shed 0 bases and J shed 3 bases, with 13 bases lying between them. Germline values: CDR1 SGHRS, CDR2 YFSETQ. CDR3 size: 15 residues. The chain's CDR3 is CASSLGLRTVYEQYF. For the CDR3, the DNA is TGCGCCAGCAGCTTGGGCCTCCGGACAGTCTACGAGCAGTACTTC.

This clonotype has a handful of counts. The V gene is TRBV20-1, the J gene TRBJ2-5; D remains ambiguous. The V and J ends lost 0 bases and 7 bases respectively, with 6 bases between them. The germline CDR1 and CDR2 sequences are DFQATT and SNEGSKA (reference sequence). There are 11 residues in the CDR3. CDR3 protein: CSARDLVTQYF. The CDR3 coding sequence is TGCAGTGCTAGAGATCTCGTGACCCAGTACTTC.

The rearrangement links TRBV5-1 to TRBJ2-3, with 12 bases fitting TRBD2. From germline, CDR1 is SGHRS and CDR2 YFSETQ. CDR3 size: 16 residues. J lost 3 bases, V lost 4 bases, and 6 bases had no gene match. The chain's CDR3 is CASSGAGTSGTDTQYF. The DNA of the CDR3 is TGCGCCAGCAGCGGAGCCGGGACTAGCGGGACAGATACGCAGTATTTT.

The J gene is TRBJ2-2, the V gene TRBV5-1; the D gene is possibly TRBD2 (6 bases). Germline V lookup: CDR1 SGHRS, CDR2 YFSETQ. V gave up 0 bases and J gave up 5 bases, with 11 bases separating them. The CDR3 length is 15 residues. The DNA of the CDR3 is TGCGCCAGCAGCTTGGCGGCGGGAAGTACCGGGGAGCTGTTTTTT. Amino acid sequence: CASSLAAGSTGELFF.

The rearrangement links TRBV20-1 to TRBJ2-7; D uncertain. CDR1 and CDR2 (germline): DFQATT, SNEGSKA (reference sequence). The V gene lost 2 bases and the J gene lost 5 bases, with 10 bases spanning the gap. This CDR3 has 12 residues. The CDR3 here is CSARRAWDEQYF. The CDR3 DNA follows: TGCAGTGCTAGACGCGCTTGGGACGAGCAGTACTTC.

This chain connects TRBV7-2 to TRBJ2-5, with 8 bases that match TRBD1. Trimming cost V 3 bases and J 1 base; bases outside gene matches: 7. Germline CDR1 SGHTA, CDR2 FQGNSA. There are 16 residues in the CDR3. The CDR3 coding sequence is TGTGCCAGCAGCTTCTTGACAGGGGCGCGCCAAGAGACCCAGTACTTC. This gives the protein CASSFLTGARQETQYF.

CDR3 in DNA: TGTGCCAGCAACGATCAGGGAACCTACAATGAGCAGTTCTTC. It encodes CASNDQGTYNEQFF. The chain links TRBV6-1 to TRBJ2-1; weak D call: TRBD1 (5 bases). Germline V gene lookup returns CDR1 MNHNS and CDR2 SASEGT. The CDR3 runs 14 residues. Between the trimmed V and J ends, which lost 7 bases and 2 bases, there was a span of 12 bases.

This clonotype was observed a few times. Written as DNA, the CDR3 is TGCAGTGCCCCTTCGGACAGGGGAGGGGATACGCAGTATTTT. Translation gives CSAPSDRGGDTQYF. This rearrangement joins TRBV20-1 to TRBJ2-3; TRBD1 agrees at 9 bases. After removal of 6 bases from V and 6 bases from J, the junction contained 10 bases not matched to a gene. Germline CDR1 reads DFQATT; CDR2 reads SNEGSKA (reference sequence). The length of the CDR3 is 14 residues.

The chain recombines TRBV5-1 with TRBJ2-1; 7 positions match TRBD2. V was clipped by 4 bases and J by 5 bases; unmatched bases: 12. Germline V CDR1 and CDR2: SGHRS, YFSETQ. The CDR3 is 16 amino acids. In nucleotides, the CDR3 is TGCGCCAGCAGCCCACCCCTGCGGGAGATTAACAATGAGCAGTTCTTC. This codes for CASSPPLREINNEQFF.

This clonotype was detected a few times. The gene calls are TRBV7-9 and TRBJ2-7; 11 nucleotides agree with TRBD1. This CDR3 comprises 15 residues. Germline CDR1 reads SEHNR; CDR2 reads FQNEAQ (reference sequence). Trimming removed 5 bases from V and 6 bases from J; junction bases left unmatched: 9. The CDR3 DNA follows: TGTGCCAGCAGCGGGGACAGGGGGTGGTTCGGCGAGCAGTACTTC. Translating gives CASSGDRGWFGEQYF.

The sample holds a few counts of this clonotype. The chain's CDR3 is CASSLVGGPDTQYF. CDR3 bases: TGTGCCAGCAGCTTAGTGGGGGGTCCAGATACGCAGTATTTT. This sequence joins TRBV7-8 and TRBJ2-3, with D perhaps TRBD2 (6 bases). V was trimmed by 1 base and J by 4 bases, leaving 9 bases between them. The CDR3 loop spans 14 amino acids. The germline V gene encodes CDR1 SGHVS and CDR2 FQNEAQ.

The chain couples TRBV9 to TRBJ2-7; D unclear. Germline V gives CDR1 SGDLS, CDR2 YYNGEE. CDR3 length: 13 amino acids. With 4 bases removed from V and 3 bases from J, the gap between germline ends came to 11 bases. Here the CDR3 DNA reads TGTGCCAGCAGCCCTCAAGTAGGCTACGAGCAGTACTTC. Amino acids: CASSPQVGYEQYF.

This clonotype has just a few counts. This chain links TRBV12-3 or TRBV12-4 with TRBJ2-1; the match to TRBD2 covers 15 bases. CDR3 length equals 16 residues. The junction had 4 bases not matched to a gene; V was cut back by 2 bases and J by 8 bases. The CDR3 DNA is TGTGCCAGCAGTTTAAGGACTAGCGGGAGGGTCTATGAGCAGTTCTTC. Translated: CASSLRTSGRVYEQFF.

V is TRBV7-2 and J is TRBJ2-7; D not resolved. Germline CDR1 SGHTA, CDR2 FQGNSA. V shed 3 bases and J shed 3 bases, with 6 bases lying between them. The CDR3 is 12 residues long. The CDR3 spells CASSFEHYEQYF. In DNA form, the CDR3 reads TGTGCCAGCAGCTTTGAGCACTACGAGCAGTACTTC.

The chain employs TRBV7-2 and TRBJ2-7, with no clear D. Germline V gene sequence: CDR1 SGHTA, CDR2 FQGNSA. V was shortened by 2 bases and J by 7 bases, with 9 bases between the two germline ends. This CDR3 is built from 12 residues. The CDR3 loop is CASSLSAREQYF. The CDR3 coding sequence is TGTGCCAGCAGCTTATCAGCGAGAGAGCAGTACTTC.

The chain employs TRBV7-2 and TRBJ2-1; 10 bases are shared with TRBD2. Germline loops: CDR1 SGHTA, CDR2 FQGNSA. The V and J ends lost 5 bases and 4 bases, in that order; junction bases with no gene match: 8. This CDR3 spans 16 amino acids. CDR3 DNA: TGTGCCAGCAGCCAGCGGTTAGCGGGAGGTTACAATGAGCAGTTCTTC. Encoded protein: CASSQRLAGGYNEQFF.

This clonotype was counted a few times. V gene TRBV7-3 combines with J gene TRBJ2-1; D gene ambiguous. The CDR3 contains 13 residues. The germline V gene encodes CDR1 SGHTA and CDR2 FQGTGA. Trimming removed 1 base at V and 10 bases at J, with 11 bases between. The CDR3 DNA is TGTGCCAGCAGCTTAATTGCTTCGACAGAGCAGTTCTTC. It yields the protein CASSLIASTEQFF.

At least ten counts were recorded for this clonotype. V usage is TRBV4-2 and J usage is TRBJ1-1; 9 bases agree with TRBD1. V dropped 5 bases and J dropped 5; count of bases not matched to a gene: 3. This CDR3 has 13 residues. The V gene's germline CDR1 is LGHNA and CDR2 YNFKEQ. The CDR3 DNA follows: TGTGCCAGCAGCTACAGGGGGCAAACTGAAGCTTTCTTT. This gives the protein CASSYRGQTEAFF.

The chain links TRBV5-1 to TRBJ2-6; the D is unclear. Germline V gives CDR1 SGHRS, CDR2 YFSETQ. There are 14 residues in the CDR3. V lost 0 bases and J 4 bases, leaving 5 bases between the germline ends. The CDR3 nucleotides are TGCGCCAGCAGCTTGGCCGTAGGGGCCAACGTCCTGACTTTC. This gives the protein CASSLAVGANVLTF.

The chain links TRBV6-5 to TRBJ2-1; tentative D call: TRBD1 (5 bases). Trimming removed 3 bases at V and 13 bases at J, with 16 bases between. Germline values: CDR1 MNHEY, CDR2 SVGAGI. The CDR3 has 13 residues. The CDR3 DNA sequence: TGTGCCAGCAGTTATAGGTTGGGGCAGCTTCAGTTCTTC. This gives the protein CASSYRLGQLQFF.

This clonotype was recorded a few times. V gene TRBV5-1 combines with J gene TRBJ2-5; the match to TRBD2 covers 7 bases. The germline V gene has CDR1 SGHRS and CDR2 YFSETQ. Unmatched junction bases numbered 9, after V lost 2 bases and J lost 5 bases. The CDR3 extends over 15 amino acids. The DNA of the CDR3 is TGCGCCAGCAGCTTAGAGGGACTATCTCCGGAGACCCAGTACTTC. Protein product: CASSLEGLSPETQYF.

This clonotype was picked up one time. The chain's CDR3 is CSITSGTRGTEAFF. In nucleotides, the CDR3 is TGCAGCATAACGTCCGGGACCCGAGGGACTGAAGCTTTCTTT. V gene TRBV29-1 combines with J gene TRBJ1-1; TRBD1 might be the D (5 bases). CDR3 length: 14 residues. The germline V gene has CDR1 SQVTM and CDR2 ANQGSEA. Trimming removed 8 bases at V and 5 bases at J, with 21 bases between.

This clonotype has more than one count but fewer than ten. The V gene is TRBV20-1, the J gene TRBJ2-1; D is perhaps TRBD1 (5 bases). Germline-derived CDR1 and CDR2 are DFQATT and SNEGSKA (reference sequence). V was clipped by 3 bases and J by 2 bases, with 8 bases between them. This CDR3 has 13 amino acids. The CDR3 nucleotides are TGCAGTGCTAGGGGGCGCCCCTACAATGAGCAGTTCTTC. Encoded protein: CSARGRPYNEQFF.

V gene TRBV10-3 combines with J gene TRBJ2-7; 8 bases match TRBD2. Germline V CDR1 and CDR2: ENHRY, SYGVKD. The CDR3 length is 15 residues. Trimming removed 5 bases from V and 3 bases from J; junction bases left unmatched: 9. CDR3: CAISLSGSLNYEQYF. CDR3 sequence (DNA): TGTGCCATCAGTCTAAGCGGGAGCCTAAACTACGAGCAGTACTTC.

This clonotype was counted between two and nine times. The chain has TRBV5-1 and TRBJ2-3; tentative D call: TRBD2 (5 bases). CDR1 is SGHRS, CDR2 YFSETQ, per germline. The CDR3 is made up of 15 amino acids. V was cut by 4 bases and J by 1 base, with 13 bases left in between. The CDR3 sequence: CASSEGLGGTDTQYF. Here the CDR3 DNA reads TGCGCCAGCAGCGAGGGTCTGGGCGGCACAGATACGCAGTATTTT.